Given below is one T cell receptor (beta chain) in context. As yet, its antigen is unknown. The data were obtained in a study of cytomegalovirus exposure and HLA in healthy donors. Notes on the study in general: There were several of the most significant clusters that appeared linked to common viral pathogens in a later analysis. Most CMV-associated TCR beta chains were later found to appear HLA-restricted. Immune exposure data for these donors was limited to CMV serostatus.

The PCR had 60 Vbeta and 13 Jbeta primers. Clones were read by immunoSEQ multiplex PCR, and TCRdb kept only the in-frame ones, dropping some. The data show about 130,000 clones, with roughly 70% seen just once and around 3.2% held by the top ten. Germline values: CDR1 SGHRS, CDR2 YFSETQ. This CDR3 comprises 16 residues. The V gene lost 4 bases and the J gene lost 0 bases, with 13 bases spanning the gap. The receptor was isolated from a man aged 40-55 years in good health and CMV-seronegative. The V call is TRBV5-1, the J call TRBJ2-2, with TRBD1 as a possible D gene (6 bases). What was sequenced was PBMCs. CDR3 nucleotide sequence: TGCGCCAGCAGCCAGTCGGGACATACGAACACCGGGGAGCTGTTTTTT. Protein sequence: CASSQSGHTNTGELFF.